This T cell receptor beta chain was documented in a study of regulatory T cells in long-lasting Graves disease. Indicated time point: newly diagnosed GD, antithyroid drugs for less than 3 months. RNA from PBMCs was the source of the TCR library. Building the TCR beta libraries relied on iRepertoire HTBI primers, and CDR3 regions underwent Arm-PCR. Original processing methods: Among the samples, around 61 TRBV and more than twelve TRBJ segments were identified. TCRdb fed the multiplex PCR reads into MiXCR, producing one record per CDR3 protein. These V and J calls rely on TCRdb rather than the paper's analysis. The data hold about 470,000 distinct CDR3 sequences, with 15% observed a single time. Regarding the study as a whole: Persistent disease samples used TRBV28, TRBJ1-2 and TRBJ2-5 preferentially.

This clonotype has a count of ten or more. Its antigen remains unknown. Germline lookup yields CDR1 SNHLY and CDR2 FYNNEI. The CDR3 is 14 amino acids. The V end lost 7 bases, the J end lost 0 bases, and 9 bases lay between the germline ends. These same records also appear under a second study, on T cells in Graves' hyperthyroidism and ophthalmopathy. Turning to that study: The study based diagnoses on clinical symptoms, serum thyroxine and TRAb, thyroid ultrasound and orbital computed tomography. The blood repertoire included most of the expanded thyroid clonotypes above 0.001.

This sequence was found in a woman in her twenties or thirties with Graves disease. This specimen consisted of peripheral blood mononuclear cells (PBMCs), obtained at new diagnosis, from a patient treated with antithyroid drugs. This chain joins TRBV2 and TRBJ1-4; D gene unclear. The CDR3 reads CASNRQATNEKLFF. The CDR3 coding sequence is TGTGCCAGCAATCGTCAGGCAACTAATGAAAAACTGTTTTTT.